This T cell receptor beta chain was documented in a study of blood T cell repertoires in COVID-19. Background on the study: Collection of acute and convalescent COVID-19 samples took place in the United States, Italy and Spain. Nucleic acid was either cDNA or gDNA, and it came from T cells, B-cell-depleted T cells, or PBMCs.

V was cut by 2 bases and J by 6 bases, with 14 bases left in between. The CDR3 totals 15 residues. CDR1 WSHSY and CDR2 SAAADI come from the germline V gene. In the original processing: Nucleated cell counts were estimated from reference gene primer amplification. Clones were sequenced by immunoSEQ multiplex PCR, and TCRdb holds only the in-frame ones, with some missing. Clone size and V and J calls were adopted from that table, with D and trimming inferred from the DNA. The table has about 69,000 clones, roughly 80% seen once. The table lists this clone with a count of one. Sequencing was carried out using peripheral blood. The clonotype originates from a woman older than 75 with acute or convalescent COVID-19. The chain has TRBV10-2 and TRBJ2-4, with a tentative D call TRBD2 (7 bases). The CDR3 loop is CASSEPGGTVNIQYF. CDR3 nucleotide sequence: TGCGCCAGCAGTGAGCCGGGGGGCACGGTAAACATTCAGTACTTC.